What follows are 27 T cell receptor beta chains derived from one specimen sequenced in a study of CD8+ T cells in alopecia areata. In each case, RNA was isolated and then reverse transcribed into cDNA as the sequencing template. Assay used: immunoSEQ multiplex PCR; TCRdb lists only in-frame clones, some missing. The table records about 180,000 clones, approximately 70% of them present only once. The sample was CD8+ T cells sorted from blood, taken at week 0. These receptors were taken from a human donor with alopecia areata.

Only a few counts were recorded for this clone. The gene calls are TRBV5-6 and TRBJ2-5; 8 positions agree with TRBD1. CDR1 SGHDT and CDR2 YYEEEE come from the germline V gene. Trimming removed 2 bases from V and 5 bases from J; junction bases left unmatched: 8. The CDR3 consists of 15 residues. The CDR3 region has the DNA TGTGCCAGCAGCTTCGGGACAGGAAGTTTGGAGACCCAGTACTTC. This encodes CASSFGTGSLETQYF. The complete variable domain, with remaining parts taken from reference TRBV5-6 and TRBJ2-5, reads DAGVTQSPTHLIKTRGQQVTLRCSPKSGHDTVSWYQQALGQGPQFIFQYYEEEERQRGNFPDRFSGHQFPNYSSELNVNALLLGDSALYLCASSFGTGSLETQYFGPGTRLLVL.

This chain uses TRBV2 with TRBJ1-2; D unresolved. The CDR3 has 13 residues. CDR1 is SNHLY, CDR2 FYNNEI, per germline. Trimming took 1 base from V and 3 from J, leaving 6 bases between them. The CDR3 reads CASSEELHYGYTF. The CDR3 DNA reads TGTGCCAGCAGTGAAGAGCTGCACTATGGCTACACCTTC.

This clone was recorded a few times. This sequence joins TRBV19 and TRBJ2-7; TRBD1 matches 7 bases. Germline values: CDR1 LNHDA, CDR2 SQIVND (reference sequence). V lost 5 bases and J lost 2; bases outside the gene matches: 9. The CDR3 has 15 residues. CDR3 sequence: CASSVAQGRAYEQYF. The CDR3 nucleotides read TGTGCCAGTAGTGTGGCACAGGGGAGAGCCTACGAGCAGTACTTC. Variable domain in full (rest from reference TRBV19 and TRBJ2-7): DGGITQSPKYLFRKEGQNVTLSCEQNLNHDAMYWYRQDPGQGLRLIYYSQIVNDFQKGDIAEGYSVSREKKESFPLTVTSAQKNPTAFYLCASSVAQGRAYEQYFGPGTRLTVT.

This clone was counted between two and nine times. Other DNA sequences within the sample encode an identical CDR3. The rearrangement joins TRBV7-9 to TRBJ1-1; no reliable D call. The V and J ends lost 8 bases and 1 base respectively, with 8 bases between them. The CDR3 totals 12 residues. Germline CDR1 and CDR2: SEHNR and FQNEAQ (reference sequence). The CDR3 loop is CASRRANTEAFF. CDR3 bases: TGTGCCAGCCGACGGGCGAACACTGAAGCTTTCTTT.

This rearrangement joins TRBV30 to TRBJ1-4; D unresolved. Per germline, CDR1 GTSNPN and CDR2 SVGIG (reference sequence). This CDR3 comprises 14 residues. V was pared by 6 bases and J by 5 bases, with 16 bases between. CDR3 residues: CACWAPATNEKLFF. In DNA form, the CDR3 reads TGTGCCTGTTGGGCCCCGGCCACAAATGAAAAACTGTTTTTT.

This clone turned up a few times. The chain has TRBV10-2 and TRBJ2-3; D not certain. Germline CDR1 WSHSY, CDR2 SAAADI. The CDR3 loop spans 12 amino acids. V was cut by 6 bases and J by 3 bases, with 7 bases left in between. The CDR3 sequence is CASSDWTDTQYF. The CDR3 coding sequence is TGCGCCAGCAGCGATTGGACAGATACGCAGTATTTT.

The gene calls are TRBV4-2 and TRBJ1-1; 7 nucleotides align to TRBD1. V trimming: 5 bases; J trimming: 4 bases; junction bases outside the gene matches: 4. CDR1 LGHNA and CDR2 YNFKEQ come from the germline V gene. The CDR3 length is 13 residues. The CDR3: CASSSTGFTEAFF. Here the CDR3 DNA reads TGTGCCAGCAGCTCGACAGGGTTCACTGAAGCTTTCTTT.

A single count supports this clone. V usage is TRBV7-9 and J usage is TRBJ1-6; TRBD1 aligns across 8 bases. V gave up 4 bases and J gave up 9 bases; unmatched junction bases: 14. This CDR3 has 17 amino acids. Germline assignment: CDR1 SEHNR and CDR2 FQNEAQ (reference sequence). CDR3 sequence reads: CASSYNSPTGAGSPLHF. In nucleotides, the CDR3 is TGTGCCAGCAGCTACAACTCCCCGACAGGGGCCGGTTCACCCCTCCACTTT.

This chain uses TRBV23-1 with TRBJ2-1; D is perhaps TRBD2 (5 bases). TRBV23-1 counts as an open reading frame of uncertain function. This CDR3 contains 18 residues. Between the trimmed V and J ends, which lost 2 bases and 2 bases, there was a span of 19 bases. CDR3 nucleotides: TGCGCCAGCAGTCAACTACTCCCCGGGGAAGGGACCTACAATGAGCAGTTCTTC. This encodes CASSQLLPGEGTYNEQFF.

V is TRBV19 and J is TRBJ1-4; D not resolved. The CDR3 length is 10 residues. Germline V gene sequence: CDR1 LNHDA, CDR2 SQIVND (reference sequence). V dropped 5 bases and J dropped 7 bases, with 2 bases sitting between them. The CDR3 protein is CASSGEKLFF. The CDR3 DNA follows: TGTGCCAGTAGTGGTGAAAAACTGTTTTTT.

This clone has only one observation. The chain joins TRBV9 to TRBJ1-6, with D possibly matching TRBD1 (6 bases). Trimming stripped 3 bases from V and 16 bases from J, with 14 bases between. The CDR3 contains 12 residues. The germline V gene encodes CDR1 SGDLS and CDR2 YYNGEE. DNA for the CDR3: TGTGCCAGCAGCGATACAGGGTTGGAGCTCCACTTT. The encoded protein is CASSDTGLELHF.

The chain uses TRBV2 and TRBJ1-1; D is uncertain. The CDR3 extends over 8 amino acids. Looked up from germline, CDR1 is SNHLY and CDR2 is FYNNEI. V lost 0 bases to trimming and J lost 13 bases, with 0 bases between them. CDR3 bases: TGTGCCAGCAGTGAAGCTTTCTTT. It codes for CASSEAFF.

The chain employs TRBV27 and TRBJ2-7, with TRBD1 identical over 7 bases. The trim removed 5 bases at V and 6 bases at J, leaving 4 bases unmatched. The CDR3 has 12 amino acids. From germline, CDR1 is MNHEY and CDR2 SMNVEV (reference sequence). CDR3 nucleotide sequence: TGTGCCAGCAGTCCGGACAGGATCGAGCAGTACTTC. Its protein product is CASSPDRIEQYF.

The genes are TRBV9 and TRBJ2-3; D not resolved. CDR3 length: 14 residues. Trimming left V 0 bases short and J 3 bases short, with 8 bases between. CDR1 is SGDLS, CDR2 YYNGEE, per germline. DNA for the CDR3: TGTGCCAGCAGCGTAGAGGTCATAACAGATACGCAGTATTTT. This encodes CASSVEVITDTQYF.

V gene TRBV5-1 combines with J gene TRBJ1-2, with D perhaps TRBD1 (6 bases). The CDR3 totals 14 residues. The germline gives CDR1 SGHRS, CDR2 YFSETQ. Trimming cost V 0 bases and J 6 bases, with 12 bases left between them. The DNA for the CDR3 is TGCGCCAGCAGCTTGGGGGGACAATTACATGGCTACACCTTC. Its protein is CASSLGGQLHGYTF.

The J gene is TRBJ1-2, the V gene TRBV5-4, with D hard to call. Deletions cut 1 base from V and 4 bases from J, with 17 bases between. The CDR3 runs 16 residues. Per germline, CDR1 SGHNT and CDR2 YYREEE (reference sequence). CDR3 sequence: CASSLSPRRILYGYTF. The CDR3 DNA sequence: TGTGCCAGCAGCTTGTCCCCCCGCCGAATACTCTATGGCTACACCTTC.

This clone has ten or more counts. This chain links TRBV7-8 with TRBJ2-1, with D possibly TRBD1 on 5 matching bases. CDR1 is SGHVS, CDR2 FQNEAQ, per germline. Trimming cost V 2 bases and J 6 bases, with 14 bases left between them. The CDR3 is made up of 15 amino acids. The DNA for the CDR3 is TGTGCCAGCAGCTTAAGGGGTGGGTCCCCCAATGAGCAGTTCTTC. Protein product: CASSLRGGSPNEQFF.

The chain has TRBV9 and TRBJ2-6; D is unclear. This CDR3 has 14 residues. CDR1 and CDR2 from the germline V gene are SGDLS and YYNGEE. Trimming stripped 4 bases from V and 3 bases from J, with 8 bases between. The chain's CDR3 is CASSPEVGANVLTF. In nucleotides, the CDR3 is TGTGCCAGCAGCCCAGAGGTTGGGGCCAACGTCCTGACTTTC.

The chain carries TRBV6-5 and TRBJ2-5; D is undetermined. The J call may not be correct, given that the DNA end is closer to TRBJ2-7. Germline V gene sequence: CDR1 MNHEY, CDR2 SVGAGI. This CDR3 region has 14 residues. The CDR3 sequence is CASSHPDRDYEQYF. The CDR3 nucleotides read TGTGCCAGCAGCCACCCCGATCGCGATTACGAGCAGTACTTC.

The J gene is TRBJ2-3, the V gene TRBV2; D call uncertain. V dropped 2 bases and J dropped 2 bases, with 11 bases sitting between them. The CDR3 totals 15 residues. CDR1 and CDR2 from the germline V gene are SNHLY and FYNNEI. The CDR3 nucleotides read TGTGCCAGCAGTGAAATCGTCTCTTACACAGATACGCAGTATTTT. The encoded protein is CASSEIVSYTDTQYF.

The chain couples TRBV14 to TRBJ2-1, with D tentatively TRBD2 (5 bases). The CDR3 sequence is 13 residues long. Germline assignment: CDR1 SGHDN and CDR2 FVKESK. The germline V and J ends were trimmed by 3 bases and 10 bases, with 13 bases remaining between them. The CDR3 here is CASSHLDYLEQFF. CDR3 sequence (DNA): TGTGCCAGCAGCCACCTCGACTACCTGGAGCAGTTCTTC.

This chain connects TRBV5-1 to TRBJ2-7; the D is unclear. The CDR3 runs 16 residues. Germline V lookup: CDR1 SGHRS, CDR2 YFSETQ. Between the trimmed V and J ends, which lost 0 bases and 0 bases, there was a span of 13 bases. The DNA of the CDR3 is TGCGCCAGCAGCTTGGGGGCGGCGGAGAGCTCCTACGAGCAGTACTTC. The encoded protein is CASSLGAAESSYEQYF.

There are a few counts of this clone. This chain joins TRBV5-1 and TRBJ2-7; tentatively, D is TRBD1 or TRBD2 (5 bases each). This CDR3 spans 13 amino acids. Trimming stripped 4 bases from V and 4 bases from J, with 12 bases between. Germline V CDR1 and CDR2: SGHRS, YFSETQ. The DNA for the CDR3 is TGCGCCAGCAGCCGGGACGCCCCATACGAGCAGTACTTC. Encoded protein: CASSRDAPYEQYF. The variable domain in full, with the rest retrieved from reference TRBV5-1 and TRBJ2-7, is KAGVTQTPRYLIKTRGQQVTLSCSPISGHRSVSWYQQTPGQGLQFLFEYFSETQRNKGNFPGRFSGRQFSNSRSEMNVSTLELGDSALYLCASSRDAPYEQYFGPGTRLTVT.

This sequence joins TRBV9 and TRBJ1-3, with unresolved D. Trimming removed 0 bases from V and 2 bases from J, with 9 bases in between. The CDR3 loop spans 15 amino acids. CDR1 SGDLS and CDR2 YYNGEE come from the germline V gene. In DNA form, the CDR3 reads TGTGCCAGCAGCGTAGCAGGCCCGACTGGAAACACCATATATTTT. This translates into CASSVAGPTGNTIYF. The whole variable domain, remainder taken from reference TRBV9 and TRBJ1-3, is DSGVTQTPKHLITATGQRVTLRCSPRSGDLSVYWYQQSLDQGLQFLIQYYNGEERAKGNILERFSAQQFPDLHSELNLSSLELGDSALYFCASSVAGPTGNTIYFGEGSWLTVV.

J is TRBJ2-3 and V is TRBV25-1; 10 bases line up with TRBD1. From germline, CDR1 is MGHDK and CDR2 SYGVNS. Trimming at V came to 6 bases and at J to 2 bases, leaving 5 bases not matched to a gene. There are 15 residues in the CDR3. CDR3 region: CASSRDRGPTDTQYF. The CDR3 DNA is TGTGCCAGCAGCCGGGACAGGGGTCCCACAGATACGCAGTATTTT.

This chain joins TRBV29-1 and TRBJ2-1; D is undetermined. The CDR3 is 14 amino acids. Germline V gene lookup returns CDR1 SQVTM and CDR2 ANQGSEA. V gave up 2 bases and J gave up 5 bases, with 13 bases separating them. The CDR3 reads CSVESPWQDNEQFF. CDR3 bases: TGCAGCGTTGAATCTCCCTGGCAGGACAATGAGCAGTTCTTC.

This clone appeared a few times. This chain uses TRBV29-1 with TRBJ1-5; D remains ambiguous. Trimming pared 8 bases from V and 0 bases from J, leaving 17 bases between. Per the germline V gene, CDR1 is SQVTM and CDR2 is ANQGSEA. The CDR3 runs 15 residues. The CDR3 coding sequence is TGCAGCACAAACTCCTCGAGGGATAGCAATCAGCCCCAGCATTTT. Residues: CSTNSSRDSNQPQHF. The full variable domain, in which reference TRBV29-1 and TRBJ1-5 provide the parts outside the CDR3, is SAVISQKPSRDICQRGTSLTIQCQVDSQVTMMFWYRQQPGQSLTLIATANQGSEATYESGFVIDKFPISRPNLTFSTLTVSNMSPEDSSIYLCSTNSSRDSNQPQHFGDGTRLSIL.